Detailed here is one T cell receptor (beta chain). Its antigen is not yet known. No per-base quality is available; no much larger clone lies one base away. The immunoSEQ kit was used, according to the manufacturer's recommendations, to generate TCR beta libraries from genomic DNA. To prepare the libraries, a first multiplex PCR with proprietary primers was run, followed by a second PCR that added unique barcodes, and a bead cleanup was done after each round. Each sample batch included a kit-provided positive control reaction and a negative control reaction. The final libraries were assessed on an Agilent 4200 TapeStation D1000 ScreenTape, pooled by volume, and quantified by qPCR. Sequencing ran on an Illumina NextSeq500 with a MidOutput 150-cycle cartridge, using 156 Read1 and 15 Index1 cycles with kit custom primers. The pooled library was loaded at approximately 0.92 pM, and about 20% PhiX control was spiked in. Under the source paper's analysis protocol: The vendor-processed data were analyzed in R, and a clonotype was defined as all T cells that share the same CDR3 nucleotide sequence. In the clone abundance analyses, frequencies in each sample were normalized to that sample's 10,000 most abundant clones. Before analysis, public T cell clones were removed, and these numbered fewer than six per sample on average. A difference in abundance of at least 32-fold between compartments was used to define tumor-enriched and baseline blood-enriched clonotypes. A beta-binomial differential abundance model was applied to find clonotypes that expanded or contracted between blood time points. Tumor-blood repertoire similarity was measured with the Baroni-Urbani and Buser coefficient, and group comparisons used two-tailed Wilcoxon tests in R. This is the immuneACCESS table as TCRdb keeps it, with only in-frame sequences that have V and J called. A part of the clones is gone; compared with another copy, unresolved V genes explain less than half, and the rest is unexplained. The V and J calls and clone size come from that table; D and trimming were worked out from the DNA. The sample table records approximately 80,000 clones; 80% to 90% of these occur just once. Nearly 6% of the sample is in the top ten clones.

The meaning of the sample's time point label: blood 4 weeks post-SBRT, at nephrectomy. Read against the paper, the sample's treatment or condition label means: 15 Gy SBRT to primary tumor, nephrectomy 4 weeks later. Samples came from a clinical trial, in which primary renal cell carcinomas received 15 Gy stereotactic body radiation therapy followed by nephrectomy 4 weeks later. Serial peripheral blood from radiation-treated patients was sampled at baseline, 2 weeks and 4 weeks after SBRT to track tumor-enriched clonotypes. Every patient's renal cell carcinoma showed clear cell pathology. Genomic DNA for TCR sequencing was prepared using the QIAamp DNA Blood Mini Kit (Qiagen). Samples were included in the analyses only if all quality control checks were passed. This record comes from a study of radiation and T cells in renal cell carcinoma (TCRdb year 2020). Study-level background: TCR beta sequencing covered approximately 51 samples in total, comprising about 26 tumors and about 27 peripheral blood samples. The last blood draw occurred 4 weeks after radiation, at the same time as nephrectomy. A total of about 4 million unique CDR3 nucleotide sequences, encoding around 2.7 million unique CDR3 amino acid sequences, were found across all 55 or so samples. What the work shows at the level of the full study, not this receptor alone: In blood, the top tumor clonotypes increased from baseline to 2 weeks after radiation and then shrank by 4 weeks, which suggests a temporary expansion of tumor-resident clones. With a single-armed trial design, the study had no way to address how radiation dose or scheduling affects the TCR repertoire. Because no pretreatment tumor biopsies were available, whether clonotypes were present in the tumor at baseline could not be determined. Blood repertoire dynamics were not followed beyond 4 weeks after treatment.

The germline V gene encodes CDR1 SGHDT and CDR2 YYEEEE. The CDR3 runs 13 residues from the cysteine to the phenylalanine. This entry keeps only the CDR3 DNA: 39 bases, framed from base 1. V is reduced by 4 bases and J by 6 bases, leaving a spacing of 14 bases between them. The specimen was blood, collected from a patient whose treatment included radiotherapy and nephrectomy. The receptor chain draws on TRBV5-6 and TRBJ2-7; the D gene cannot be resolved reliably. The sequence derives from a woman aged 70 to 79 with renal cell carcinoma. The DNA sequence follows: TGTGCCAGCAGCCCGACACTACCCGGCGAGCAGTACTTC. It codes for CASSPTLPGEQYF.